This T cell receptor beta chain emerged from a study of shared T cell receptors in the human thymus. The repertoire was sequenced with immunoSEQ multiplex PCR; TCRdb's copy has only in-frame clones and lacks some. In the table there are about 660,000 clones, 87% of which are singletons. The CDR3 runs to 13 residues. V lost 4 bases, J lost 8 bases, and 14 bases lay in between. The germline CDR1 and CDR2 sequences are MDHEN and SYDVKM. These data were also filed under a second study, of human thymus T cells. That work adds: Related work found strong thymic repertoire overlap between unrelated individuals.

The sample taken for sequencing was thymocytes. The chain combines TRBV28 with TRBJ1-2; D is unclear. The sequence was collected from a boy younger than two with a congenital heart defect. The CDR3 DNA is TGTGCCAGCAGTTCCGGTCCCGGGGAAGGCTACACCTTC. It specifies CASSSGPGEGYTF.